The rows below give T cell receptor beta chains drawn from one sample of a study of T cell responses to AZD1222 COVID-19 vaccine. The method was immunoSEQ multiplex PCR; TCRdb's version includes in-frame clones alone and lacks a portion of them. The sample carries 120,000 or so clones, about 88% recorded once. This specimen consisted of peripheral blood, obtained on day 0 of AZD1222 vaccination. All receptors come from an adult in good health. Both conserved end residues are part of each CDR3. A D gene is named only where the DNA matches it firmly. The size entry is marked missing in some rows and otherwise reads once, few, many or a size class.

d_gene,abundance,j_gene,v_gene,CDR3aa
TRBD2,-,TRBJ2-2,TRBV27,CASRQLGGAHGELFF
TRBD1,-,TRBJ2-5,TRBV14,CASSQLRQGVPKETQYF
TRBD1,-,TRBJ2-3,TRBV29-1,CSARQGATQYF
TRBD1,-,TRBJ1-2,TRBV10-2,CASSESGQYYGYTF
-,-,TRBJ1-6,TRBV7-9,CASSLGQISPLHF
-,-,TRBJ1-4,TRBV7-9,CASSLVGGKLFF
-,-,TRBJ1-1,TRBV3-1/TRBV3-2,CASSRGVTDFNTEAFF
-,once,TRBJ2-3,TRBV5-6,CASSTRPGLRGDTQYF
TRBD2,-,TRBJ2-5,TRBV5-4,CASSTAEAGVAETQYF
-,-,TRBJ1-6,TRBV18,CASSPRGDRHNSPLHF
TRBD2,-,TRBJ2-1,TRBV9,CASSVGLAGRNEQFF
-,-,TRBJ1-2,TRBV7-2,CASSLLGVDYGYTF
-,-,TRBJ1-5,TRBV19,CASSIDGRRNSNQPQHF
-,-,TRBJ2-7,TRBV5-1,CASSSQGAHSNYEQYF
-,-,TRBJ2-5,TRBV2,CASSGQETQYF
TRBD2,-,TRBJ2-3,TRBV19,CARKRLARRLPTDTQYF
-,-,TRBJ1-2,TRBV25-1,CASSHRARDSGYTF
TRBD2,-,TRBJ2-5,TRBV9,CASSGLAGATETQYF
-,-,TRBJ2-1,TRBV12-5,CASGLGMQGEQFF
TRBD1,-,TRBJ1-4,TRBV27,CASSLSGTGLEKLFF
TRBD1,-,TRBJ2-7,TRBV6-5,CASSSGGLSSYEQYF
TRBD2,-,TRBJ2-7,TRBV7-2,CASSPWGTIAYEQYF
TRBD2,-,TRBJ2-2,TRBV10-3,CAISSPLSGVNTGELFF
-,-,TRBJ1-1,TRBV2,CASRQGRGTEAFF
-,-,TRBJ1-4,TRBV9,CASSVAPGRGEKLFF
TRBD2,-,TRBJ2-2,TRBV25-1,CASSEFGTSNPGELFF
-,-,TRBJ2-1,TRBV9,CASSPRDPHNEQFF
TRBD2,-,TRBJ2-5,TRBV7-9,CASSPWTSEETQYF
-,-,TRBJ2-2,TRBV7-3,CASSSTGNTGELFF
-,-,TRBJ2-5,TRBV3-1/TRBV3-2,CASSQDVETQYF
TRBD2,-,TRBJ2-2,TRBV3-1/TRBV3-2,CASSHGTSGGQTGELFF
TRBD1,-,TRBJ1-5,TRBV28,CASSLVPTGYSNQPQHF
-,-,TRBJ2-7,TRBV10-3,CAISGGAYEQYF
-,few,TRBJ1-1,TRBV18,CASSPDVEGGTEAFF
TRBD1,-,TRBJ2-5,TRBV27,CASSMGQGLQETQYF
TRBD2,-,TRBJ2-2,TRBV10-3,CAISASGANTGELFF
-,-,TRBJ2-4,TRBV2,CASTGNDIQYF
-,once,TRBJ1-5,TRBV18,CASSPPYSNQPQHF
TRBD1,-,TRBJ2-7,TRBV5-1,CASSLNPGQGYEQYF
TRBD1,-,TRBJ2-3,TRBV27,CASSLGTGSTDTQYF
-,-,TRBJ1-6,TRBV30,CAWSVQNLGTPTASPLHF
-,-,TRBJ1-2,TRBV9,CASGVATRRGYTF
-,few,TRBJ1-1,TRBV29-1,CSVEKRFGEAFF
TRBD1,-,TRBJ1-2,TRBV5-4,CASSLTGGHYGYTF